A selection of T cell receptor beta chains follows, all from one sample in a study of identifying expanded T cells in peripheral blood. Sequencing was performed with immunoSEQ multiplex PCR; in TCRdb, only in-frame clones are kept and a portion is missing. The sample includes over 100,000 clones, about 87% of them seen just once. Sequencing used blood. These receptors were taken from a person aged 18 to 75 in good health. CDR3s include the opening cysteine and the closing phenylalanine or tryptophan. A D gene is named only where the DNA matches it firmly. For some rows the clone size is stated as once, few or many, or as a class when expanded; others skip it.

abundance	v_gene	d_gene	j_gene	CDR3nt	CDR3aa
.	TRBV7-6	TRBD2	TRBJ2-2	TGTGCCAGCAGCACACTAGCGGGGGGAAACACCGGGGAGCTGTTTTTT	CASSTLAGGNTGELFF
.	TRBV19	.	TRBJ1-3	TGTGCCAGTACCCAGAACGGACCTGGAAACACCATATATTTT	CASTQNGPGNTIYF
.	TRBV21-1	.	TRBJ1-5	TGTGCCAGCAGCAAAGTTTCACAGAGGCGCAATCAGCCCCAGCATTTT	CASSKVSQRRNQPQHF
once	TRBV9	.	TRBJ2-1	TGTGCCAGCAGCGTAGGGCGCACCGAGGGCAATGAGCAGTTCTTC	CASSVGRTEGNEQFF
.	TRBV29-1	.	TRBJ2-1	TGCAGCGTTTCCCGCCTCCCCGTACAGGGTCCCTACAATGAGCAGTTCTTC	CSVSRLPVQGPYNEQFF
.	TRBV28	.	TRBJ2-1	TGTGCCAGCTTCTCGAGAGACGCCAGAAGGAATGAGCAGTTCTTC	CASFSRDARRNEQFF
few	TRBV29-1	TRBD2	TRBJ2-3	TGCAGCGCCTCCCATTTAGCGGGGAGGGATACGCAGTATTTT	CSASHLAGRDTQYF
.	TRBV7-2	TRBD1	TRBJ1-1	TGTGCCAGCAGCTTAAGAAAAGACAGGGGCGGTGAAGCTTTCTTT	CASSLRKDRGGEAFF
few	TRBV2	.	TRBJ2-1	TGTGCCAGCAGTGTTTTCGGACAGACCAATGAGCAGTTCTTC	CASSVFGQTNEQFF
.	TRBV18	.	TRBJ2-2	TGTGCCAGCTCACCTCGACGGGGGGCGGACGGGGAGCTGTTTTTT	CASSPRRGADGELFF
once	TRBV11-3	.	TRBJ2-2	TGTGCCAGCAGCTTAATTGGCGGGGAGCTGTTTTTT	CASSLIGGELFF
.	TRBV9	TRBD1	TRBJ1-6	TGTGCCAGCAGCGTAGAGGACAGGGGTTCACCCCTCCACTTT	CASSVEDRGSPLHF
few	TRBV14	.	TRBJ2-1	TGTGCCAGCAGCCAACAACTAGGGAGTGAGCAGTTCTTC	CASSQQLGSEQFF
.	TRBV6-1	.	TRBJ1-3	TGTGCCAGCAGTGAAGCGGAAGGGACCTCTGGAAACACCATATATTTT	CASSEAEGTSGNTIYF
.	TRBV7-9	.	TRBJ1-4	TGTGCCAGCAGCTTAGGGGAGGGCAGCCTTAATGAAAAACTGTTTTTT	CASSLGEGSLNEKLFF
.	TRBV14	.	TRBJ1-6	TGTGCCAGCAGCCTCACTGGCGGAAATTCACCCCTCCACTTT	CASSLTGGNSPLHF
.	TRBV14	.	TRBJ2-5	TGTGCCAGCAGCCGGGGGTCCTCGGGGCTAGAGACCCAGTACTTC	CASSRGSSGLETQYF
.	TRBV19	.	TRBJ2-6	TGTGCCACTCGCGCCCCACCGTCCCAGGCCTCTGGGGCCAACGTCCTGACTTTC	CATRAPPSQASGANVLTF
.	TRBV5-1	.	TRBJ2-2	TGCGCCAGCAATGGGCGAGGGTCGGGCACCGGGGAGCTGTTTTTT	CASNGRGSGTGELFF
.	TRBV29-1	TRBD1	TRBJ2-7	TGCAGCGTTCTACAGGGGCAAACCTACGAGCAGTACTTC	CSVLQGQTYEQYF
.	TRBV10-3	.	TRBJ2-3	TGTGCCATCAGTGAGTCTACGGTGGATACGCAGTATTTT	CAISESTVDTQYF
.	TRBV30	.	TRBJ1-5	TGTGCCTGGAGGGGGGGAGGACTCTTGGATCAGCCCCAGCATTTT	CAWRGGGLLDQPQHF
.	TRBV9	.	TRBJ1-3	TGTGCCAGCAGCGTTGGCGGGATGAACACCATATATTTT	CASSVGGMNTIYF
.	TRBV6-5	.	TRBJ2-7	TGTGCCAGCAGTTACGGCGTGGGGCCCGAGCAGTACTTC	CASSYGVGPEQYF
.	TRBV7-9	.	TRBJ1-4	TGTGCCAGCAGCCCCGGAAGGGGTTCAACTAATGAAAAACTGTTTTTT	CASSPGRGSTNEKLFF
.	TRBV5-6	.	TRBJ1-2	TGTGCCAGCAGCTTGGTAGACGGAAAAAACTATGGCTACACCTTC	CASSLVDGKNYGYTF
.	TRBV11-3	.	TRBJ1-1	TGTGCCAGCAGCTTAGCCAAGAACACTGAAGCTTTCTTT	CASSLAKNTEAFF
few	TRBV2	.	TRBJ1-5	TGTGCCAGCAGTGTACAGGGCCAGCCCCAGCATTTT	CASSVQGQPQHF
.	TRBV18	.	TRBJ2-5	TGTGCCAGCTCATTCGGACCAGGCCAAGAGACCCAGTACTTC	CASSFGPGQETQYF
.	TRBV7-9	.	TRBJ2-5	TGTGCCAGCAGCTTCCCGGACGGACAAGAGACCCAGTACTTC	CASSFPDGQETQYF
.	TRBV27	TRBD1	TRBJ1-2	TGTGCCAGCGCGACAGGGGCCAACTATGGCTACACCTTC	CASATGANYGYTF
once	TRBV5-1	.	TRBJ2-3	TGCGCCAGCAGCGGCGGGGTGGCGACAGATACGCAGTATTTT	CASSGGVATDTQYF
.	TRBV9	.	TRBJ2-7	TGTGCCAGCAGCGTCCGGGACTTATCCTACGAGCAGTACTTC	CASSVRDLSYEQYF
.	TRBV7-9	TRBD1	TRBJ2-1	TGTGCCAGCAGCTTGGGACAGGGTGCGAGTGAGCAGTTCTTC	CASSLGQGASEQFF
.	TRBV5-1	TRBD1	TRBJ2-7	TGCGCCAGCAGCTTTATCAAGACAGGGGGAGTCTACGAGCAGTACTTC	CASSFIKTGGVYEQYF
.	TRBV6-1	TRBD2	TRBJ2-2	TGTGCCAGCAGTGGACTAGCCCCCGGGGAGCTGTTTTTT	CASSGLAPGELFF
.	TRBV2	.	TRBJ2-2	TGTGCCAGCAGCCCCCCAGGGTCCGGGGAGCTGTTTTTT	CASSPPGSGELFF
.	TRBV7-2	TRBD1	TRBJ2-7	TGTGCCAGCAGCCGAGGACAGGGGCCGTCCTACGAGCAGTACTTC	CASSRGQGPSYEQYF
.	TRBV9	.	TRBJ1-4	TGTGCCAGCAGCGTAGGGGGGGACGATGAAAAACTGTTTTTT	CASSVGGDDEKLFF
.	TRBV28	TRBD1	TRBJ1-1	TGTGCCAGCAGTTCCCTGACAGGGCTGGGTGAAGCTTTCTTT	CASSSLTGLGEAFF
.	TRBV6-1	.	TRBJ2-7	TGTGCCAGCAGCCGGGACGGACATTCCGAGCAGTACTTC	CASSRDGHSEQYF
.	TRBV28	.	TRBJ2-3	TGTGCCAGCAGTTTATCCCAAAGAACAGATACGCAGTATTTT	CASSLSQRTDTQYF
.	TRBV6-5	.	TRBJ2-2	TGTGCCAGCAGTTCACAGGTCCCCGGGGAGCTGTTTTTT	CASSSQVPGELFF
.	TRBV19	.	TRBJ2-7	TGTGCCAGTAGTATTGGAGGTGGGTCCCCCTACGAGCAGTACTTC	CASSIGGGSPYEQYF
once	TRBV5-1	TRBD1	TRBJ1-2	TGCGCCAGCAGCTTGGGTCCTCCAGGGGGTAACTATGGCTACACCTTC	CASSLGPPGGNYGYTF
.	TRBV29-1	TRBD1	TRBJ2-5	TGCAGCGTCACGAAACAGGGGCAAGAGACCCAGTACTTC	CSVTKQGQETQYF
.	TRBV2	.	TRBJ1-1	TGTGCCAGCAGCCCCTCCGGACAGTTGAACACTGAAGCTTTCTTT	CASSPSGQLNTEAFF
once	TRBV30	.	TRBJ1-4	TGTGCCTGGAGTCCGGGACGGATTGCAACTAATGAAAAACTGTTTTTT	CAWSPGRIATNEKLFF
.	TRBV6-5	TRBD1	TRBJ1-4	TGTGCCAGCAGTTACCAGACAGGGGAGGATGAAAAACTGTTTTTT	CASSYQTGEDEKLFF
few	TRBV10-2	.	TRBJ1-4	TGCGCCACTAAAACCGGGAACAGGTGGTGGAAACTGTTTTTT	CATKTGNRWWKLFF